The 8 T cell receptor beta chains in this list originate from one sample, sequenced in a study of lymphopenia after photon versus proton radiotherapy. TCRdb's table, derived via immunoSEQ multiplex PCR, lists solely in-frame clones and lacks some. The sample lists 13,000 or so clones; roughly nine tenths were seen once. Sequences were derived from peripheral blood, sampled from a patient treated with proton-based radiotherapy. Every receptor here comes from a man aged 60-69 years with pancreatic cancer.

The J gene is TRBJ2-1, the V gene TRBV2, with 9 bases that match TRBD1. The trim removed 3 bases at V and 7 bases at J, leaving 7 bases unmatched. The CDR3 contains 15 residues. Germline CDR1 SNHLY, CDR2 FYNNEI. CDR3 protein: CASSDWGQGRNEQFF. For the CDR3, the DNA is TGTGCCAGCAGTGACTGGGGACAGGGCAGAAATGAGCAGTTCTTC.

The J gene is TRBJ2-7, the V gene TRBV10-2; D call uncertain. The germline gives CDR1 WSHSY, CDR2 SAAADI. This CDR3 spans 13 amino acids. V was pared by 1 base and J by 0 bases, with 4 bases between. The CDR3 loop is CASSELGSYEQYF. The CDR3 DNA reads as TGCGCCAGCAGTGAGTTGGGCTCCTACGAGCAGTACTTC.

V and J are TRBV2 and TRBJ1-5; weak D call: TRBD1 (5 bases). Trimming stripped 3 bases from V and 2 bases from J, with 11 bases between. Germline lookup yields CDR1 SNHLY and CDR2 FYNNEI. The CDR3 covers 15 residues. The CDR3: CASSEREGRNQPQHF. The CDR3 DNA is TGTGCCAGCAGTGAGAGGGAGGGGCGCAATCAGCCCCAGCATTTT.

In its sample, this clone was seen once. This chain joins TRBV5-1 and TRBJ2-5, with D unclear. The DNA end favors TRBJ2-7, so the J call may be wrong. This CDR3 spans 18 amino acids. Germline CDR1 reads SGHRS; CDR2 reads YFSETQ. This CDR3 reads CASSLVISSALKLHEQYF. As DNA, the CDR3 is TGCGCCAGCAGCTTGGTTATTAGTTCGGCGTTAAAGCTCCACGAGCAGTACTTC.

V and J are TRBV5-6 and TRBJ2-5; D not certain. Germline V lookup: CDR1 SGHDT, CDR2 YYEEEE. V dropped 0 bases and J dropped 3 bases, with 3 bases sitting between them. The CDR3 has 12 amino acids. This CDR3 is CASSLGKETQYF. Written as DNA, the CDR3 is TGTGCCAGCAGCTTGGGCAAAGAGACCCAGTACTTC.

The CDR3 DNA reads as TGTGCCAGTAGTATGCCGTGGACAGATTGGAATGAAAAACTGTTTTTT. As protein: CASSMPWTDWNEKLFF. The chain employs TRBV19 and TRBJ1-4; TRBD1 is a possible D gene (6 bases). The CDR3 sequence is 16 residues long. Germline lookup yields CDR1 LNHDA and CDR2 SQIVND (reference sequence). Trimming pared 3 bases from V and 5 bases from J, leaving 16 bases between.

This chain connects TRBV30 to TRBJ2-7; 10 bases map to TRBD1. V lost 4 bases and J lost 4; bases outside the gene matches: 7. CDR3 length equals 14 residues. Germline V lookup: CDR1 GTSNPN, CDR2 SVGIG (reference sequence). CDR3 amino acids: CAWTRRTGGYEQYF. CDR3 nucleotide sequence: TGTGCCTGGACCCGACGGACAGGGGGTTACGAGCAGTACTTC.

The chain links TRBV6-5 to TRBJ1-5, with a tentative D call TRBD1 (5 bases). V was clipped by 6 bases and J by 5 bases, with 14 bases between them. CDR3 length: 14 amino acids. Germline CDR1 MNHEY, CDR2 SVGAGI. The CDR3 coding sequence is TGTGCCAGCAGACCGCGACAGAGTTATCAGCCCCAGCATTTT. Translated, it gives CASRPRQSYQPQHF.